This T cell receptor (beta chain) emerged from a study of identical twins (dated by TCRdb to the mid-2010s). In terms of the full investigation: The study deep-sequenced TCR alpha and beta repertoires from monozygotic twins, unrelated adults of various ages and cord blood to test whether fetal clonotypes persist. Replicate twin experiments were performed at different times using different library preparation protocols to rule out contamination.

This clonotype was counted many times. Its antigen has not been determined. Base qualities were left out, and no much larger clone turns up one base away. All donors were healthy Caucasians. Three pairs of female monozygotic twins, all aged about 18 to 29 years, were included in the twin cohort. Peripheral blood mononuclear cells were used as the source from which RNA for TCR libraries was isolated. The CDR3 runs 19 amino acids, cysteine and phenylalanine included. This entry keeps only the CDR3 DNA: 57 bases, framed from base 1. The V end loses 2 bases and the J end loses 0 bases, and a stretch of 20 bases separates them. CDR1 and CDR2 (LGHDT, YNNKEL) derive from the germline V gene (reference sequence). Library preparation used 5' RACE. These reads were obtained on an Illumina HiSeq 2000. A universal primer binding site was added through template switching, and the final cDNA carried a unique molecular identifier so that TCR cDNA molecules could be counted accurately. Specific primers in the conserved constant-segment region were used to synthesize first-strand cDNA for TCR alpha and beta chains. Each cDNA library was double barcoded, with a SMART-Mk sample barcode plus Illumina barcodes, to control for contamination. TruSeq adapter sequences and Illumina sample barcodes were added in two successive PCR steps. Sequencing of the TCR alpha and beta cDNA libraries was done on the Illumina HiSeq platform using custom primers. The authors' pipeline ran thus. MiGEC was used to process raw reads and extract unique molecular identifiers, and MiXCR was used to find CDR3 positions. For each individual, recombination models were inferred using an EM algorithm with the repgenHMM and IGoR tools. Shared clonotype analysis was performed with the tcR package in R, normalizing sharing by the product of cloneset sizes. To study raw recombination free of thymic and clonal selection effects, out-of-frame nonproductive sequences were analyzed. The public sequencing data were trimmed at Q25 with fastp and processed into clonotypes with MiXCR by TCRdb, which kept only in-frame beta chains. Records with the same CDR3 protein are collapsed into one entry carrying the most frequent genes and DNA. The V and J calls and clone size come from TCRdb's table, not from the authors' own analysis. For this sample there are some 600,000 distinct CDR3 sequences; just over 7% appear just once. The ten largest account for less than 2% of the sample.

Findings and caveats that apply to the study as a whole: Zero-insertion analyses could be partly confounded by invariant T cells such as MAIT and iNKT, though diverse VJ usage argued against such confounding for most clonotypes. A weaker excess of twin sharing was found in beta out-of-frame sequences because the signal-to-noise ratio was lowered by fewer shared sequences. Out-of-frame TCR alpha sharing in monozygotic twins was systematically underestimated by recombination models, whereas sharing between unrelated individuals was in agreement with the recombination models. Compared with coincidental sharing between unrelated individuals, an excess of low generation-probability sequences was observed among out-of-frame TCR alpha sequences shared between twins. Abundant cord blood beta clonotypes had fewer insertions, young adult naive repertoires showed a similar but weaker trend, and memory repertoires showed no such trend. Because the same donors could not be followed over many years, the conclusions depended on cross-sectional statistical analysis.

This sample also belongs to another study, concerning yellow fever vaccine responses in identical twins. As the second publication notes: According to the authors, the vaccine-induced T cell response in identical twins seemed to be partly convergent and partly specific to each individual. The study precisely tracked vaccine-responding T cell clones in identical twins.

The sequence came from a young woman in good health. What was sequenced was PBMCs. Recombination connected TRBV3-1 to TRBJ2-1; the D gene is perhaps TRBD1 or TRBD2, each of them matching over 5 bases. DNA sequence: TGTGCCAGCAGCCAACAATTCGACGGGGCAGCGGTCTCCTACAATGAGCAGTTCTTC. This yields the protein CASSQQFDGAAVSYNEQFF.